Sequencing of this T cell receptor beta chain was carried out in a study of Graves' ophthalmopathy and Graves' hyperthyroidism. Findings and caveats of the study: Using 13 signatures, a model distinguished ophthalmopathy from stable hyperthyroidism, reaching more than 85% sensitivity and roughly 80% specificity.

Trimming cost V 3 bases and J 4 bases; bases outside gene matches: 4. Germline V gene sequence: CDR1 LNHDA, CDR2 SQIVND (reference sequence). This CDR3 is built from 14 residues. A word on this clonotype: Its antigen is undetermined.

Amplification targeted the TCR beta CDR3 regions, with RNA transcripts as the source material. An opening RT-PCR round employed HTBI primers and preceded a second-round multiplex PCR. MiXCR was run by TCRdb on the multiplex PCR reads, yielding one entry per CDR3 protein. The table has more than 550,000 distinct CDR3 sequences, just over 40% seen once. The receptor comes from an adult man with Graves' ophthalmopathy. The chain has TRBV19 and TRBJ1-2; 8 positions match TRBD1. The sequenced sample consisted of peripheral blood. For the CDR3, the DNA is TGTGCCAGTAGTATGGGGACAGGCATCTATGGCTACACCTTC. Translated, it gives CASSMGTGIYGYTF.